The T cell receptor beta chain described here comes from a study of cytomegalovirus exposure and HLA in healthy donors. The CDR3 totals 14 residues. V was clipped by 6 bases and J by 9 bases; unmatched bases: 8. Per germline, CDR1 SNHLY and CDR2 FYNNEI. The PCR ran on 60 Vbeta and 13 Jbeta primers. Method: immunoSEQ multiplex PCR; TCRdb's copy keeps in-frame clones and lacks some. The sample includes 150,000 to 200,000 clones, under 90% seen only once; the top ten take 6% to 7.5%. V gene TRBV2 combines with J gene TRBJ2-1; 10 bases align to TRBD2. Sequenced material: PBMCs. The receptor was isolated from a man aged 30-40 years in good health and CMV-seropositive. The CDR3 is CASRPLAGVSEQFF. In DNA, the CDR3 is TGTGCCAGCAGGCCTCTAGCGGGAGTTAGTGAGCAGTTCTTC.